Shown below are 5 T cell receptor beta chains from a single sample sequenced in a study of neurological immune-mediated disorders. TCRdb analysed the 5' RACE reads with MiXCR anew, one entry per CDR3 protein. Counted here are 30,000 to 40,000 distinct CDR3 sequences, around 10% occurring once; the ten biggest clones make up roughly 3.9%. Specified time point: technical triplicate 1. The sequencing input was PBMCs. The source is a man between 60 and 75 years old with HTLV-1-associated myelopathy (HAM/TSP).

The table lists this clonotype with many counts. This chain joins TRBV5-5 and TRBJ2-1; D not certain. Germline V lookup: CDR1 SGHKS, CDR2 YYEKEE (reference sequence). The V end was cut by 4 bases, the J end by 10 bases, with 9 bases between. The CDR3 contains 11 residues. The CDR3 bases are TGTGCCAGCAGCCCGCATGAAGAGCAGTTCTTC. Protein product: CASSPHEEQFF.

The rearrangement uses TRBV18 and TRBJ2-7; D is tentatively TRBD1 or TRBD2 (5 bases each). Germline V lookup: CDR1 KGHSH, CDR2 LQKENI. The V end lost 0 bases, the J end lost 5 bases, and 14 bases lay between the germline ends. The CDR3 consists of 15 residues. This CDR3 is CASSPPSGQSHEQYF. For the CDR3, the DNA is TGTGCCAGCTCACCACCATCGGGGCAATCCCACGAGCAGTACTTC.

This clonotype was counted many times. The chain uses TRBV3-1 and TRBJ2-1, with D tentatively TRBD1 (5 bases). With 1 base removed from V and 12 bases from J, the gap between germline ends came to 13 bases. CDR1 LGHDT and CDR2 YNNKEL come from the germline V gene (reference sequence). The CDR3 is made up of 13 amino acids. This CDR3 is CASSQVLGHVQFF. The CDR3 DNA is TGTGCCAGCAGCCAAGTGTTGGGGCATGTGCAGTTCTTC.

This clonotype was seen ten or more times. This CDR3 reads CASSRERLREQYF. As DNA, the CDR3 is TGCGCCAGCAGCCGGGAGCGGTTACGGGAGCAGTACTTC. This chain joins TRBV4-1 and TRBJ2-7; tentatively, D is TRBD2 (5 bases). The CDR3 has 13 residues. In germline, CDR1 is MGHRA, CDR2 YSYEKL. The ends were cut back, 4 bases at V and 7 bases at J, with 14 bases in the middle.

This clonotype was counted ten times or more. This rearrangement joins TRBV6-8 to TRBJ1-5, with D maybe TRBD1 (6 bases). Trimming pared 6 bases from V and 2 bases from J, leaving 14 bases between. The CDR3 has 15 residues. Germline V gene sequence: CDR1 MNHGY, CDR2 SAAAGT. The CDR3 loop is CASSRRDTGNQPQHF. The CDR3 DNA reads TGTGCCAGCAGCCGTAGGGACACCGGCAATCAGCCCCAGCATTTT.